The 25 T cell receptor beta chains in this list originate from one sample, sequenced in a study of T cells expressing NK-cell markers. TCRdb reworked the 5' RACE reads into one entry per CDR3 protein, no DNA. The sample spans about 260,000 distinct CDR3 sequences; the ten largest clones claim about 0.39%. The sequencing sample was made of blood T cells: a sorted CD56 or NKG2C T cell subset, CD4+ or CD8+ T cells, or bulk PBMC T cells (not recorded which). The receptors shown here come from a man aged 18 to 29 in good health.

The genes are TRBV7-6 and TRBJ2-1; TCRdb selects TRBD2, and the lack of DNA leaves this call unchecked. Germline assignment: CDR1 SGHVS and CDR2 FNYEAQ. CDR3 length: 17 residues. This CDR3 is CASSLLRGEGVYNEQFF.

The chain carries TRBV5-5 and TRBJ2-2; TCRdb designates TRBD1, a call that cannot be tested without DNA. The CDR3 has 16 residues. The germline CDR1 and CDR2 sequences are SGHKS and YYEKEE (reference sequence). The CDR3 here is CASSFGTGPKAGELFF.

The genes are TRBV12-5 and TRBJ2-2. Germline CDR1 is LGHNT and CDR2 is FRNRAP. This CDR3 is built from 15 residues. CDR3: CASGLVIADTGELFF.

The chain recombines TRBV25-1 with TRBJ2-5; without DNA, the TCRdb call of TRBD2 cannot be checked. Germline V CDR1 and CDR2: MGHDK, SYGVNS. The CDR3 has 16 residues. CDR3 residues: CASSEELLAGDETQYF.

The chain is built from TRBV12-3 or TRBV12-4 and TRBJ1-5; the TCRdb D gene call, TRBD1, has no DNA to confirm it. The CDR3 extends over 15 amino acids. The CDR3 spells CASSLWTGGDQPQHF.

The chain has TRBV7-2 and TRBJ2-7; the TRBD2 assignment by TCRdb is unverifiable without DNA. Germline V lookup: CDR1 SGHTA, CDR2 FQGNSA. The CDR3 is 16 amino acids. The CDR3 is CASTPGGTSGSYEQYF.

J is TRBJ2-7 and V is TRBV10-3; the TRBD2 assignment by TCRdb is unverifiable without DNA. The CDR3 extends over 16 amino acids. Germline V gene sequence: CDR1 ENHRY, CDR2 SYGVKD. This CDR3 is CAISETKSAGGREQYF.

V usage is TRBV12-3 or TRBV12-4 and J usage is TRBJ2-5; TCRdb calls TRBD1, which cannot be checked without DNA. This CDR3 contains 14 residues. The CDR3 sequence: CASRRTDRVETQYF.

This rearrangement joins TRBV9 to TRBJ2-1; checking the TCRdb D call of TRBD2 is not possible without DNA. Germline CDR1 SGDLS, CDR2 YYNGEE. The CDR3 totals 15 residues. CDR3 region: CASSVVTGGENEQFF.

This chain uses TRBV27 with TRBJ2-7. The CDR3 sequence is 13 residues long. Germline lookup yields CDR1 MNHEY and CDR2 SMNVEV (reference sequence). CDR3 loop: CASSSLGMDEQYF.

The chain carries TRBV19 and TRBJ2-1; TCRdb names TRBD1, which stays unverified in the absence of DNA. CDR1 LNHDA and CDR2 SQIVND come from the germline V gene (reference sequence). The CDR3 has 16 residues. CDR3 sequence reads: CASSMERSPLGNEQFF.

The V gene is TRBV7-9, the J gene TRBJ2-7; TCRdb returns TRBD2, unconfirmable since there is no DNA. Germline V gives CDR1 SEHNR, CDR2 FQNEAQ (reference sequence). The CDR3 has 14 residues. CDR3 sequence reads: CASSSGLAGTEQYF.

The chain joins TRBV4-2 to TRBJ1-3; without DNA, the TCRdb call of TRBD1 cannot be checked. Germline CDR1 LGHNA, CDR2 YNFKEQ. The CDR3 covers 14 residues. Here the CDR3 reads CASSQGTGRNTIYF.

The chain joins TRBV12-3 or TRBV12-4 to TRBJ2-1; TCRdb picks TRBD2, but there is no DNA to check that call. The CDR3 runs to 15 residues. The chain's CDR3 is CASRLLAGGQNEQFF.

The gene calls are TRBV20-1 and TRBJ2-5. The CDR3 contains 14 residues. The V gene's germline CDR1 is DFQATT and CDR2 SNEGSKA (reference sequence). The chain's CDR3 is CSAYGTLATETQYF.

V gene TRBV10-3 combines with J gene TRBJ2-1; TCRdb returns TRBD2, unconfirmable since there is no DNA. Germline assignment: CDR1 ENHRY and CDR2 SYGVKD. CDR3 length equals 13 residues. This CDR3 is CAISEDRRDEQFF.

The V call is TRBV1, the J call TRBJ2-2; TCRdb lists TRBD1, though no DNA is available to test this call. TRBV1 is labeled a pseudogene. This CDR3 has 16 amino acids. The CDR3 region is CTSSHSWTTPTGELFF.

The chain employs TRBV20-1 and TRBJ2-3. Germline CDR1 and CDR2: DFQATT and SNEGSKA (reference sequence). The CDR3 is 16 amino acids. The chain's CDR3 is CSARAATSASTDTQYF.

This chain uses TRBV4-2 with TRBJ2-7; without DNA, the TCRdb call of TRBD1 cannot be checked. This CDR3 is 14 amino acids long. From germline, CDR1 is LGHNA and CDR2 YNFKEQ. CDR3 amino acids: CASSHGDSPYEQYF.

V gene TRBV12-3 or TRBV12-4 combines with J gene TRBJ1-2; TCRdb gives TRBD1 as the D gene, but with no DNA this cannot be confirmed. This CDR3 contains 13 residues. CDR3 residues: CASETGGRDGYTF.

The gene calls are TRBV19 and TRBJ2-3; the TCRdb D gene call, TRBD2, has no DNA to confirm it. CDR3 length: 16 amino acids. The germline gives CDR1 LNHDA, CDR2 SQIVND (reference sequence). CDR3 residues: CASSKVVAASTDTQYF.

V is TRBV6-1 and J is TRBJ2-4; TCRdb names TRBD1, which stays unverified in the absence of DNA. CDR3 length: 13 amino acids. The germline CDR1 and CDR2 sequences are MNHNS and SASEGT. The CDR3 spells CASVPNGPMIQYF.

This chain links TRBV5-1 with TRBJ2-1. CDR1 is SGHRS and CDR2 is YFSETQ in the germline V gene. The CDR3 is 16 amino acids. This CDR3 reads CASSLAAVGVWGEQFF.

The chain uses TRBV11-1 and TRBJ2-2; there is no DNA to check the TCRdb D call of TRBD2. From germline, CDR1 is SGHAT and CDR2 FQDESV (reference sequence). The CDR3 extends over 14 amino acids. This CDR3 reads CASSSLAGAGELFF.

The chain is built from TRBV20-1 and TRBJ2-1; checking the TCRdb D call of TRBD2 is not possible without DNA. There are 11 residues in the CDR3. The germline V gene encodes CDR1 DFQATT and CDR2 SNEGSKA (reference sequence). CDR3 loop: CSVSRSGIWFF.